The clone carrying this T cell receptor (beta chain) has just a few counts. Its antigen is still unknown. Time point given: blood at routine non-recurrence follow-up after resection. Extraction of whole RNA from tumor, nontumor lung or frozen PBMC preceded unsorted sequencing. The sample originates from a study of spatial heterogeneity in lung cancer. Study-level background: Samples were donated by 72 untreated early-stage non-small cell lung cancer patients.

TCR cDNA molecules each had a unique molecular identifier. A single record per CDR3 protein comes from TCRdb applying MiXCR to the 5' RACE reads. The top ten hold about a fifth of the sample, which has about 23,000 distinct CDR3 sequences, over 7.5% seen once. Whole-study findings and limits: Blood carried ubiquitous expanded tumor TCRs more at resection than follow-up.

The sequencing used PBMCs, collected at follow-up. This sequence was found in a male donor with early-stage non-small cell lung cancer.

The chain's CDR3 is CASSQGRTTNTGELFF. The CDR3 DNA reads TGCGCCAGCAGCCAAGGGCGGACAACGAACACCGGGGAGCTGTTTTTT. V and J are TRBV4-3 and TRBJ2-2, with D tentatively TRBD1 (5 bases). V was trimmed by 1 base and J by 0 bases, leaving 9 bases between them. Germline assignment: CDR1 LGHNA and CDR2 YSLEER. The CDR3 loop spans 16 amino acids.